A selection of T cell receptor beta chains follows, all from one sample in a study of blood T cell repertoires in COVID-19. Clones were sequenced by immunoSEQ multiplex PCR, and TCRdb holds only the in-frame ones, with some missing. Of 300,000 to 400,000 clones in the sample, more than 85% were seen once. Sequencing was done on a sample of peripheral blood. All receptors derive from a human donor in a cohort sampled during active COVID-19. Both conserved end residues are trimmed from each CDR3. The order of the fields is J gene, V gene, CDR3 protein.

J: TRBJ1-6; V: TRBV2; CDR3: ASRINPGQGYPLH
J: TRBJ1-4; V: TRBV2; CDR3: ASSARPPQHLNEKLF
J: TRBJ2-7; V: TRBV5-1; CDR3: ASTPPGLAGIEQY
J: TRBJ2-7; V: TRBV10-2; CDR3: ASSVAGTSRGEQY
J: TRBJ1-6; V: TRBV5-1; CDR3: ASSSAVDSPLH
J: TRBJ1-2; V: TRBV11-2; CDR3: ASSFSGTYGYT
J: TRBJ2-1; V: TRBV4-1; CDR3: ASSPPSGGLF
J: TRBJ1-2; V: TRBV6-5; CDR3: ASSYSQIYGYT
J: TRBJ1-2; V: TRBV2; CDR3: ASIGAASASYT
J: TRBJ1-1; V: TRBV6-5; CDR3: ASTFGTLNTEAF
J: TRBJ2-3; V: TRBV5-5; CDR3: ASSLDHDPD
J: TRBJ1-1; V: TRBV19; CDR3: ASRLRGINTEAF
J: TRBJ1-1; V: TRBV7-2; CDR3: ASSSGGMEAF
J: TRBJ1-1; V: TRBV7-8; CDR3: ASSRDRGQDTEAF
J: TRBJ2-3; V: TRBV2; CDR3: ASRSSGRPNTQY
J: TRBJ1-2; V: TRBV2; CDR3: ASSDGDSVEVYGYT
J: TRBJ2-5; V: TRBV19; CDR3: ASSSGQGISQETQY
J: TRBJ1-5; V: TRBV4-2; CDR3: ASSQDATSPRWAQPQH
J: TRBJ2-7; V: TRBV18; CDR3: ASDRVTYEQY
J: TRBJ2-7; V: TRBV28; CDR3: ASRTPGQGYEQY
J: TRBJ2-1; V: TRBV15; CDR3: ATSRRTGTDEQF
J: TRBJ2-5; V: TRBV5-4; CDR3: ASSPSIAGQETQY
J: TRBJ1-2; V: TRBV19; CDR3: ASSISNDRAYT
J: TRBJ2-1; V: TRBV27; CDR3: ASSSFLSGRYSYNEQF
J: TRBJ2-1; V: TRBV5-1; CDR3: ASSLQGADNEQF